The clone carrying this TCR beta chain has more than one count but fewer than ten. The germline CDR1 and CDR2 sequences are SEHNR and FQNEAQ (reference sequence). The germline V and J ends were trimmed by 1 base and 8 bases, with 5 bases remaining between them. CDR3 size: 12 residues. The sample is drawn from a study of beta chain features in type 1 diabetes. The entirety of the isolated RNA underwent reverse transcription, so expressed TCRB transcripts were sequenced. Assay used: immunoSEQ multiplex PCR; TCRdb lists only in-frame clones, some missing. The sample lists around 340,000 clones; 15% to 20% were seen once.

The chain employs TRBV7-9 and TRBJ2-2, with no clear D. Sequenced: naive CD4+ T cells from blood. The clonotype was recovered from a woman younger than 35 in good health. Here the CDR3 reads CASSLDSGELFF. In nucleotides, the CDR3 is TGTGCCAGCAGCTTAGACTCTGGGGAGCTGTTTTTT.